This paragraph covers one T cell receptor (beta chain) sequence. The sample comes from a study of technical replicates of blood from four donors. This table comes from immunoSEQ multiplex PCR, and its TCRdb copy is limited to in-frame clones, with some not included. The sample yields over 50,000 clones, around 87% seen once. The CDR3 contains 15 residues. V was pared by 11 bases and J by 5 bases, with 21 bases between. Germline-derived CDR1 and CDR2 are MNHNS and SASEGT. This TCR was recovered from a human donor in good health. Some clones in this sample may be carry-over from other donors' samples. The specimen sequenced was PBMCs. V is TRBV6-1 and J is TRBJ1-4; unclear D gene. The CDR3 bases are TGTGCCGCGGGTACGACCCCGAGCCGAAATGAAAAACTGTTTTTT. Protein: CAAGTTPSRNEKLFF.